The present T cell receptor beta chain was sequenced within a study of T cells after posttransplantation cyclophosphamide. Overall study results and limits: Tissue-infiltrating T cells from skin or gut overlapped little with blood T cells. Later post-transplant blood repertoires were often dominated by donor CD8+ memory clones.

Cyclophosphamide on days +3 and +4 followed busulfan-fludarabine conditioning and a marrow graft. Remarks on this clone: The target antigen is unknown.

Here immunoSEQ multiplex PCR was the method, and the copy in TCRdb shows in-frame clones only, minus some. This sample yields 5,500 to 6,000 clones, of which approximately 1.8% are seen a single time; 25% to 30% belongs to the top ten. Germline assignment: CDR1 SGDLS and CDR2 YYNGEE. V gave up 3 bases and J gave up 10 bases; unmatched junction bases: 9. There are 16 residues in the CDR3. The source of this sequence is a male patient in his thirties who received an allogeneic stem cell transplant from a related donor, was CMV-positive, and had no GVHD. Some T cells may originate from the graft donor. The material was PBMCs, obtained 242 days after a stem cell transplant with posttransplant cyclophosphamide. J is TRBJ2-1 and V is TRBV9; 14 bases agree with TRBD2. CDR3 amino acids: CASSGSGTSGGGEQFF. Here the CDR3 DNA reads TGTGCCAGCAGCGGTTCCGGGACTAGCGGGGGAGGGGAGCAGTTCTTC.